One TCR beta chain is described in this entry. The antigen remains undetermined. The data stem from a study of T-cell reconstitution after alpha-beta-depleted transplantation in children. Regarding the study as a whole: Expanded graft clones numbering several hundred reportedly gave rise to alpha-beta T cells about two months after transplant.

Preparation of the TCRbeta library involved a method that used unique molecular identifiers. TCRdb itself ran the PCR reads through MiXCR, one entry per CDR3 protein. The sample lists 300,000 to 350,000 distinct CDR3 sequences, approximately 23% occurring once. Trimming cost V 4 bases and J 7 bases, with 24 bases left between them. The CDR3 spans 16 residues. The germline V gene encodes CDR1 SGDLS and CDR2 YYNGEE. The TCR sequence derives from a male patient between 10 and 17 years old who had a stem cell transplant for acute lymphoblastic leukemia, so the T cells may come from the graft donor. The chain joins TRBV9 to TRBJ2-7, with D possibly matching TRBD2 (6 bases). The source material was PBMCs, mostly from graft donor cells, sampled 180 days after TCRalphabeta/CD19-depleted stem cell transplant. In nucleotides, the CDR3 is TGTGCCAGCAGCCCTCCAATGGAGGGCCTCATCGGTGAGCAGTACTTC. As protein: CASSPPMEGLIGEQYF.